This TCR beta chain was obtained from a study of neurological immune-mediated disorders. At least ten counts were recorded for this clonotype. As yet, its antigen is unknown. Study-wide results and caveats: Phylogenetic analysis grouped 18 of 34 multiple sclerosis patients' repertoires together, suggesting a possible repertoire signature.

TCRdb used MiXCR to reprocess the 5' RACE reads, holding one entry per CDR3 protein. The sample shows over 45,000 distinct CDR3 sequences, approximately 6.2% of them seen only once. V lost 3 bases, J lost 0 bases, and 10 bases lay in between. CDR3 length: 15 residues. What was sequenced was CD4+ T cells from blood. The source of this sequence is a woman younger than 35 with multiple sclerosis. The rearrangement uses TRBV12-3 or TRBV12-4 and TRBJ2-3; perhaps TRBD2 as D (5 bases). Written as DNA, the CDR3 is TGTGCCAGCAGTTTGGGGAGAACTAGCACAGATACGCAGTATTTT. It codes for CASSLGRTSTDTQYF.